A selection of T cell receptor beta chains follows, all from one sample in a study of blood T cell repertoires in COVID-19. Clones were read by immunoSEQ multiplex PCR, and TCRdb kept only the in-frame ones, dropping some. The table includes fewer than 300,000 clones, about 85% detected once. The specimen sequenced was peripheral blood. The receptors shown here come from a human donor with COVID-19, enrolled during active disease. The donor label of this sample is uncertain. The CDR3 runs from the conserved cysteine through the conserved F or W.

len: 16; j_gene: TRBJ2-7; v_gene: TRBV9; CDR3aa: CASTLQTPQGDYEQYF
len: 15; j_gene: TRBJ1-1; v_gene: TRBV5-1; CDR3aa: CASSRARTANTEAFF
len: 17; j_gene: TRBJ1-1; v_gene: TRBV6-1; CDR3aa: CASSEFLGGAGGTEAFF
len: 14; j_gene: TRBJ2-3; v_gene: TRBV5-6; CDR3aa: CASSSMAQAMSLYF
len: 15; j_gene: TRBJ1-6; v_gene: TRBV27; CDR3aa: CASKWAQGARSPLHF
len: 15; j_gene: TRBJ1-1; v_gene: TRBV6-5; CDR3aa: CASSSVQGISTEAFF
len: 17; j_gene: TRBJ1-2; v_gene: TRBV5-5; CDR3aa: CASSPVAQGALGYGYTF
len: 14; j_gene: TRBJ2-5; v_gene: TRBV6-5; CDR3aa: CASSIGAAQETQYF
len: 14; j_gene: TRBJ2-7; v_gene: TRBV29-1; CDR3aa: CSVKPGQATYEQYF
len: 14; j_gene: TRBJ1-3; v_gene: TRBV7-9; CDR3aa: CASTTTGYGNTIYF
len: 18; j_gene: TRBJ2-6; v_gene: TRBV29-1; CDR3aa: CSVGSDRPSPREANVLTF
len: 15; j_gene: TRBJ2-7; v_gene: TRBV7-2; CDR3aa: CASSLRGSGMYEQYF
len: 14; j_gene: TRBJ1-1; v_gene: TRBV28; CDR3aa: CAGMTGDGNTEAFF
len: 17; j_gene: TRBJ2-1; v_gene: TRBV4-3; CDR3aa: CASSQRTDRSSYNEQFF
len: 16; j_gene: TRBJ2-1; v_gene: TRBV9; CDR3aa: CASSVDLGLADNEQFF
len: 16; j_gene: TRBJ2-7; v_gene: TRBV9; CDR3aa: CASSLFPRGRVYEQYF
len: 18; j_gene: TRBJ1-2; v_gene: TRBV11-3; CDR3aa: CASSFFFFRDRVHYGYTF
len: 14; j_gene: TRBJ1-1; v_gene: TRBV7-3; CDR3aa: CASSFGQLNTEAFF
len: 17; j_gene: TRBJ1-3; v_gene: TRBV5-5; CDR3aa: CASSLRGDPRVGNTIYF
len: 13; j_gene: TRBJ2-7; v_gene: TRBV27; CDR3aa: CASRNRVSYEQYF
len: 12; j_gene: TRBJ2-7; v_gene: TRBV2; CDR3aa: CASSLRPNEQYF